Below, 27 T cell receptor beta chains from the same sample are listed, as sequenced in a study of blood T cell repertoires in COVID-19 (dated by TCRdb to the early 2020s). Receptors were amplified or captured by the immunoSEQ multiplex PCR assay. TCRdb provides this immuneACCESS table in a form limited to in-frame rearrangements. Some clones are lacking; in checked studies, under half of them reflect an unresolved V gene, and why the rest are absent is not known. This sample has about 250,000 clones in its table, and 88% of those were observed once. The top ten clones comprise under 3.5% of the sample. The sequencing input was PBMCs or T cells enriched from blood (not recorded which). These receptors were taken from a woman between 50 and 59 years old who had recovered from COVID-19.

The chain recombines TRBV19 with TRBJ1-1; a weak D match, TRBD1 (5 bases). The CDR3 runs 15 residues. The germline V gene encodes CDR1 LNHDA and CDR2 SQIVND (reference sequence). The germline V and J ends were trimmed by 5 bases and 0 bases, with 13 bases remaining between them. This CDR3 reads CASSPIDRLNTEAFF. Here the CDR3 DNA reads TGTGCCAGTAGTCCTATTGACAGACTGAACACTGAAGCTTTCTTT.

The V gene is TRBV28, the J gene TRBJ1-2; D is unresolved. The germline V and J ends were trimmed by 4 bases and 4 bases, with 10 bases remaining between them. From germline, CDR1 is MDHEN and CDR2 SYDVKM. CDR3 length equals 13 residues. CDR3 DNA sequence: TGTGCCAGCAGTTCTACCACTAGCTATGGCTACACCTTC. Its translation is CASSSTTSYGYTF.

V and J are TRBV7-8 and TRBJ2-1, with 8 positions matching TRBD1. Per the germline V gene, CDR1 is SGHVS and CDR2 is FQNEAQ. The trim removed 5 bases at V and 1 base at J, leaving 4 bases unmatched. The CDR3 runs to 15 residues. The CDR3 nucleotides are TGTGCCAGCAGCCGCGGACAGGGTTCCTACAATGAGCAGTTCTTC. Translation: CASSRGQGSYNEQFF.

The chain is built from TRBV3-1 (or the pseudogene TRBV3-2) and TRBJ1-6, with TRBD1 identical over 7 bases. The CDR3 is 14 residues long. CDR1 is LGHDT, CDR2 YNNKEL, per germline (reference sequence). Trimming at V came to 4 bases and at J to 6 bases, leaving 3 bases not matched to a gene. The CDR3 sequence is CASSLRQGNSPLHF. The CDR3, as DNA: TGTGCCAGCAGCCTTCGACAGGGTAATTCACCCCTCCACTTT.

The chain couples TRBV14 to TRBJ2-7; 7 nucleotides line up with TRBD2. Germline CDR1 and CDR2: SGHDN and FVKESK. The CDR3 spans 15 residues. Germline trimming cut 1 base from V and 2 bases from J; bases unmatched to any gene: 5. CDR3 sequence (DNA): TGTGCCAGCAGCCAAGGACCAGCGGGAACCTACGAGCAGTACTTC. Encoded protein: CASSQGPAGTYEQYF.

This clone was observed a few times. The chain couples TRBV29-1 to TRBJ1-4; D is perhaps TRBD1 (5 bases). The V gene's germline CDR1 is SQVTM and CDR2 ANQGSEA. The CDR3 consists of 15 residues. V gave up 0 bases and J gave up 3 bases, with 11 bases separating them. CDR3 region: CSVEDDRFSNEKLFF. DNA for the CDR3: TGCAGCGTTGAAGACGACAGATTCTCTAATGAAAAACTGTTTTTT.

Only one count was recorded for this clone. The J gene is TRBJ2-1, the V gene TRBV7-9; TRBD2 matches at 10 bases. In germline, CDR1 is SEHNR, CDR2 FQNEAQ (reference sequence). The J segment lost 6 bases and the V segment lost 4 bases, leaving 9 bases of the junction unmatched. This CDR3 has 16 residues. The CDR3 DNA follows: TGTGCCAGCAGCTCTAGCGGGAGAGGATCCCCCAATGAGCAGTTCTTC. This sequence encodes CASSSSGRGSPNEQFF.

CDR3 residues: CASSRQSSTDTQYF. In DNA, the CDR3 is TGTGCCAGCAGCCGACAGTCTAGCACAGATACGCAGTATTTT. This chain uses TRBV9 with TRBJ2-3; weak D call: TRBD1 (5 bases). The CDR3 is made up of 14 amino acids. Germline CDR1 reads SGDLS; CDR2 reads YYNGEE. Trimming took off 4 bases at V and 0 bases at J, with 9 bases between the two ends.

The chain uses TRBV5-6 and TRBJ2-1; D possibly corresponds to TRBD2 (5 bases). From germline, CDR1 is SGHDT and CDR2 YYEEEE. V was shortened by 6 bases and J by 4 bases, with 14 bases between the two germline ends. The length of the CDR3 is 14 residues. The CDR3 nucleotides read TGTGCCAGCACCTTACACCCGGGGTACAATGAGCAGTTCTTC. Encoded protein: CASTLHPGYNEQFF.

The chain carries TRBV28 and TRBJ1-5; 10 bases are shared with TRBD1. The CDR3 length is 15 residues. The V gene's germline CDR1 is MDHEN and CDR2 SYDVKM. The V gene end was trimmed by 3 bases and the J gene end by 2 bases; junction bases not matched to a gene: 1. The CDR3, as DNA: TGTGCCAGCAGTTTTGGGACAGGGGGCAATCAGCCCCAGCATTTT. This encodes CASSFGTGGNQPQHF. Variable domain in full (rest from reference TRBV28 and TRBJ1-5): DVKVTQSSRYLVKRTGEKVFLECVQDMDHENMFWYRQDPGLGLRLIYFSYDVKMKEKGDIPEGYSVSREKKERFSLILESASTNQTSMYLCASSFGTGGNQPQHFGDGTRLSIL.

The chain links TRBV30 to TRBJ2-1; 13 positions match TRBD2. V lost 0 bases and J lost 6; bases outside the gene matches: 2. Germline V lookup: CDR1 GTSNPN, CDR2 SVGIG (reference sequence). CDR3 length: 15 residues. CDR3 nucleotide sequence: TGTGCCTGGAGTGTGGGACTAGCGGGGATCAATGAGCAGTTCTTC. Its protein is CAWSVGLAGINEQFF. The full variable domain, its missing parts supplied by reference TRBV30 and TRBJ2-1, is SQTIHQWPATLVQPVGSPLSLECTVEGTSNPNLYWYRQAAGRGLQLLFYSVGIGQISSEVPQNLSASRPQDRQFILSSKKLLLSDSGFYLCAWSVGLAGINEQFFGPGTRLTVL.

The gene calls are TRBV28 and TRBJ2-7, with TRBD1 matching 9 bases. V lost 7 bases to trimming and J lost 6 bases; unmatched junction nucleotides: 10. From germline, CDR1 is MDHEN and CDR2 SYDVKM. The CDR3 contains 14 residues. CDR3 loop: CASTRWTGESEQYF. CDR3 nucleotides: TGTGCCAGCACACGTTGGACAGGGGAAAGCGAGCAGTACTTC.

This chain links TRBV6-2 or TRBV6-3 with TRBJ2-3; tentatively, D is TRBD2 (6 bases). There are 14 residues in the CDR3. The ends were cut back, 5 bases at V and 6 bases at J, with 15 bases in the middle. Germline lookup yields CDR1 MNHEY and CDR2 SVGEGT. The CDR3 loop reads CASSLTSSADTQYF. The CDR3 DNA follows: TGTGCCAGCAGTCTAACTAGCAGCGCGGATACGCAGTATTTT.

The chain carries TRBV19 and TRBJ1-5; D not certain. This CDR3 comprises 15 residues. Germline CDR1 reads LNHDA; CDR2 reads SQIVND (reference sequence). The V and J ends lost 6 bases and 7 bases respectively, with 19 bases between them. The CDR3 DNA reads TGTGCCAGTAGAAAGGAGGAGAGGGCGGGACAGCCCCAGCATTTT. Encoded protein: CASRKEERAGQPQHF.

V usage is TRBV28 and J usage is TRBJ1-2; D is possibly TRBD1 (6 bases). Germline values: CDR1 MDHEN, CDR2 SYDVKM. V lost 4 bases and J lost 7, with 19 bases in between. The CDR3 totals 15 residues. The CDR3 sequence: CASSSSGVGFGGYTF. The CDR3 region has the DNA TGTGCCAGCAGTTCCTCAGGGGTAGGGTTCGGTGGCTACACCTTC.

This clone was seen more than once but under ten times. This sequence joins TRBV7-9 and TRBJ1-4, with a tentative D call TRBD1 (5 bases). The CDR3 runs to 14 residues. Germline-derived CDR1 and CDR2 are SEHNR and FQNEAQ (reference sequence). Trimming took off 5 bases at V and 1 base at J, with 8 bases between the two ends. The CDR3 bases are TGTGCCAGCAGCGACGGGGGAACTAATGAAAAACTGTTTTTT. Its protein product is CASSDGGTNEKLFF.

This clone was found once. The rearrangement uses TRBV4-1 and TRBJ2-1; 10 nucleotides line up with TRBD2. V trimming: 1 base; J trimming: 10 bases; junction bases outside the gene matches: 10. The CDR3 has 16 residues. Germline values: CDR1 MGHRA, CDR2 YSYEKL. The CDR3 sequence: CASSQVGLAGAWEQFF. In DNA form, the CDR3 reads TGCGCCAGCAGCCAAGTTGGCCTAGCGGGAGCATGGGAGCAGTTCTTC.

The rearrangement joins TRBV7-6 to TRBJ1-4; 7 bases fit TRBD1. Trimming took 4 bases from V and 4 from J; bases not matched to a gene: 3. This CDR3 has 14 residues. CDR1 SGHVS and CDR2 FNYEAQ come from the germline V gene. CDR3 region: CASSSNRGNEKLFF. The CDR3 bases are TGTGCCAGCAGCTCCAACAGGGGTAATGAAAAACTGTTTTTT.

A few counts support this clone. The chain joins TRBV28 to TRBJ2-5, with D hard to call. From germline, CDR1 is MDHEN and CDR2 SYDVKM. V was pared by 3 bases and J by 4 bases, with 6 bases between. The CDR3 runs 12 residues. The CDR3 spells CASSFVLETQYF. The CDR3, as DNA: TGTGCCAGCAGTTTCGTCTTAGAGACCCAGTACTTC.

As DNA, the CDR3 is TGTGCCAGCAGTTTACAGGGTCCCAGTTTACCGAACACTGAAGCTTTCTTT. Residues: CASSLQGPSLPNTEAFF. J is TRBJ1-1 and V is TRBV28; TRBD1 is a possible D gene (5 bases). Germline V gives CDR1 MDHEN, CDR2 SYDVKM. The CDR3 spans 17 residues. Trimming took 2 bases from V and 1 from J, leaving 17 bases between them.

This chain joins TRBV11-3 and TRBJ2-1, with a weak D call TRBD1 (6 bases). The CDR3 is 12 amino acids. In germline, CDR1 is SGHNT, CDR2 YENEEA. V lost 9 bases and J 8 bases, leaving 14 bases between the germline ends. CDR3 bases: TGTGCCAGTTCACAGGGAAGTTATGAGCAGTTCTTC. It specifies CASSQGSYEQFF.

The chain combines TRBV5-8 with TRBJ1-5; D ambiguous. V dropped 9 bases and J dropped 4 bases, with 20 bases sitting between them. The CDR3 is 15 amino acids. Germline-derived CDR1 and CDR2 are SGHTS and YDEGEE. CDR3 DNA: TGTGCCACCTCACAAGGGAGGGTTCGGAATCAGCCCCAGCATTTT. Its translation: CATSQGRVRNQPQHF.

The rearrangement joins TRBV10-1 to TRBJ2-5; D perhaps matches TRBD2 (6 bases). CDR1 and CDR2 from the germline V gene are WNHNN and SYGVQD (reference sequence). The CDR3 sequence is 15 residues long. The V gene lost 8 bases and the J gene lost 2 bases, with 18 bases spanning the gap. The CDR3 is CASPSAGGFQETQYF. Here the CDR3 DNA reads TGCGCCAGCCCCAGCGCTGGAGGGTTTCAAGAGACCCAGTACTTC.

The V and J genes are TRBV7-8 and TRBJ2-3; 10 nucleotides line up with TRBD2. V shed 1 base and J 5 bases; nucleotides not matched to a gene: 15. The germline gives CDR1 SGHVS, CDR2 FQNEAQ. The CDR3 consists of 19 residues. The CDR3 nucleotides are TGTGCCAGCAGCTTAGGGGTATCGTCAAGCGGGAGGGAGGTAGATACGCAGTATTTT. The encoded protein is CASSLGVSSSGREVDTQYF. Full variable domain (missing parts from reference TRBV7-8 and TRBJ2-3): GAGVSQSPRYKVAKRGQDVALRCDPISGHVSLFWYQQALGQGPEFLTYFQNEAQLDKSGLPSDRFFAERPEGSVSTLKIQRTQQEDSAVYLCASSLGVSSSGREVDTQYFGPGTRLTVL.

This chain joins TRBV28 and TRBJ2-3, with no clear D. The V and J ends lost 2 bases and 2 bases respectively, with 8 bases between them. Germline V gene lookup returns CDR1 MDHEN and CDR2 SYDVKM. The CDR3 spans 14 residues. The CDR3 nucleotides read TGTGCCAGCAGTTTACCCAGTACCACAGATACGCAGTATTTT. Translated: CASSLPSTTDTQYF.

The chain recombines TRBV7-8 with TRBJ2-7, with TRBD2 matching 9 bases. V dropped 7 bases and J dropped 5; count of bases not matched to a gene: 15. CDR3 length: 16 amino acids. Looked up from germline, CDR1 is SGHVS and CDR2 is FQNEAQ. The CDR3 loop is CASTKTSGPFRDEQYF. CDR3 in DNA: TGTGCCAGCACCAAGACTAGCGGACCTTTTAGGGACGAGCAGTACTTC.

As concerns this clone: In the same sample, other DNA sequences code for this CDR3. The V call is TRBV7-3, the J call TRBJ2-1; 10 bases fit TRBD2. V shed 5 bases and J 0 bases; nucleotides not matched to a gene: 7. This CDR3 spans 17 amino acids. The germline gives CDR1 SGHTA, CDR2 FQGTGA. The DNA for the CDR3 is TGTGCCAGCAGCCCCCGACCTAGCGGGAGCTCCTACAATGAGCAGTTCTTC. Translation gives CASSPRPSGSSYNEQFF.